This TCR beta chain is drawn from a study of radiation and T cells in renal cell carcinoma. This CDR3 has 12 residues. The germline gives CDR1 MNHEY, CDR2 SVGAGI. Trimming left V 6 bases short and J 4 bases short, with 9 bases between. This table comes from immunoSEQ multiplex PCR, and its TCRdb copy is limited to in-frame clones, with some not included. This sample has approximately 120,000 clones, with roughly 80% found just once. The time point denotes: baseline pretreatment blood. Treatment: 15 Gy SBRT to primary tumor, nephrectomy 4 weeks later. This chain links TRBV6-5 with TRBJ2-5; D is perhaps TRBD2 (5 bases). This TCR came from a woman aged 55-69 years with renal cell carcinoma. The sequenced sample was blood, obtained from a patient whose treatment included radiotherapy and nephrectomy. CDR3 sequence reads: CASRRGRETQYF. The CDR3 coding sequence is TGTGCCAGCAGAAGAGGGAGAGAGACCCAGTACTTC.